The present T cell receptor beta chain was sequenced within a study of identical twins. In TCRdb, the 5' RACE reads were re-called with MiXCR into one record per CDR3 protein. The profile covers hundreds of thousands of distinct CDR3 sequences, with 7.5% appearing a single time and just under 2% taken by the ten largest. The germline gives CDR1 MNHEY, CDR2 SVGEGT. The CDR3 sequence is 12 residues long. V was shortened by 0 bases and J by 10 bases, with 7 bases between the two germline ends. This sample also belongs to another study, concerning yellow fever vaccine responses in identical twins. This second report adds: Twins' T cell vaccine responses reportedly looked partly convergent, partly personalized.

This sequence joins TRBV6-2 or TRBV6-3 and TRBJ2-1; D gene ambiguous. Material: memory (CD45RO+) T cells sorted from blood. This TCR was recovered from a woman between 18 and 29 years old in good health. This CDR3 is CASSYSYGEQFF. The CDR3 DNA reads as TGTGCCAGCAGTTACTCGTATGGGGAGCAGTTCTTC.